Reported below is one TCR beta chain. It lacks a known antigen. Per-base quality was not reported, and no clone a single base away is much larger than it. Between the V and J ends, shortened by 4 bases and 6 bases respectively, the junction contains 22 bases. Reading the germline V gene gives CDR1 MGHDK and CDR2 SYGVNS. The CDR3 sequence holds 16 residues, the cysteine and phenylalanine included. Just CDR3 DNA is preserved here, 48 bases in frame from base 1. Donors were healthy HIV-negative adults with no recently reported acute infections or vaccinations. Every donor was a Caucasian adult residing in Nashville, Tennessee, USA. Magnetic negative selection was used to enrich CD4+ T cells, after which naive cells were positively selected on CD45RA and the negative fraction became the memory subset. Blood was obtained by leukapheresis, after which PBMCs were separated by Ficoll-Histopaque density gradient centrifugation and cryopreserved in liquid nitrogen vapor phase. Analytical flow cytometry was used to check the purity and quantity of every magnetically sorted T cell population. From each sorted fraction, genomic DNA was isolated and quantified by UV absorbance on a Nanodrop 2000c.

TCR CDR3 regions were amplified from genomic DNA by multiplex PCR using the deep immunoSEQ assay. Extracted genomic DNA from each cell subset was distributed evenly across all wells of several immunoSEQ 96-well plates, and each plate was treated as a replicate. For sorted subsets, approximately 0.2 ug of genomic DNA, equivalent to 25,000 to 35,000 T cell genomes, went into each replicate PCR. The purified libraries were quantified using a Qubit 3.0 fluorometer, sized with a Bioanalyzer 2100, and then quantified again using the KAPA Library Quantification kit. A separate single-read 150-cycle Illumina NextSeq 550 flow cell was used to sequence each immunoSEQ 96-well plate. From the authors' description of their analysis: Because the immunoSEQ output held only junctional sequences and lacked quality scores, the filtering could not match the filtering applied to full-length reads. To assign V/J genes and CDR3, sequences were annotated using PyIR, a Python wrapper for IgBLAST v1.9, with IMGT germline references. Reads were filtered out if the reads had weak V/J assignments (E-value above 1e-6), no CDR3, stop codons, out-of-frame junctions, or ambiguous translated residues. V3J clonotypes were defined as sequences sharing the same inferred V gene, J gene, and CDR3 amino acid sequence. The percentage overlap between two repertoires was calculated by dividing the number of shared unique clonotypes by the size of the smaller repertoire. Richness of each repertoire was evaluated using RTK rarefaction, the Chao1 estimator, and Recon v2.1 estimates of unobserved clonotypes. Generation probabilities were computed with OLGA for all TCRbeta clonotypes obtained by the gDNA method from a few donors. TCRdb took over this immuneACCESS table, retaining in-frame rearrangements with V and J assigned. Such tables are incomplete; in checked studies, under half of the missing clones stem from an unresolved V gene, and the remainder is unexplained. The V and J calls and clone size are taken from that table; D and trimming were inferred from the DNA. Here the sample has millions of clones; over 85% occur a single time. The top ten constitute around 0.4% of the sample.

The record originates from a study of shared clonotypes between healthy human individuals (dated by TCRdb to the early 2020s). Context from the whole study: The cohort included three men and a couple of women between 18 and 49 years of age. For each donor, three plates each were used for CD4 naive and CD4 memory, two plates were used for CD8 naive, and one plate was used for CD8 memory. Blood TCR repertoires of a handful of healthy adults were deeply sequenced to estimate repertoire size and the extent of clonotype sharing between individuals. To increase sequencing depth and limit assay-specific biases, TCR repertoire library preparation and sequencing were carried out by different laboratories using diverse techniques. Between about 0.8 and 9 billion PBMCs per donor were obtained by leukapheresis. The research as a whole found: Based on pairwise subsampling, the degree of clonotype sharing among donors was expected to be affected by sequencing depth. Compared with non-shared clonotypes, the clonotypes found in all four sorted-subset donors had higher generation probabilities. Estimated clonotype richness was generally larger for naive than for memory subsets. Sampling was restricted to blood, and TCR repertoires in tissues likely differ from the TCR repertoires found in blood. Because the study included only a small number of donors, the genetic and exposure-history diversity represented was limited. Even with the large sequencing depth, rarefaction of the sorted-subset datasets indicated that sequencing was incomplete. Sharing across four donors was observed for approximately 5% of naive CD4, 3.5% of naive CD8, 2% to 2.5% of memory CD4, and around 0.4% of memory CD8 clonotypes.

The sequence came from a young man in good health. Some clones in this sample may be carry-over from other donors' samples. Input material: naive CD4+ T cells from PBMCs. This specimen's cell subset or site label, per the study, means: CD45RA+ positively selected. The chain was built from TRBV25-1 and TRBJ2-7; the D gene is possibly TRBD1 or TRBD2, with 5 bases matching each. The CDR3 amino acid sequence is: CASSASGRTGIPEQYF. The DNA sequence is given as TGTGCCAGCAGTGCGTCAGGGCGGACTGGGATCCCCGAGCAGTACTTC.